The entry that follows covers one T cell receptor (beta chain) sequence. CDR1 is MNHEY and CDR2 is SMNVEV in the germline V gene (reference sequence). The J segment lost 7 bases and the V segment lost 4 bases, leaving 8 bases of the junction unmatched. The CDR3 consists of 14 residues. Study processing details: Using reference gene primer amplification, nucleated cell counts were estimated. The method was immunoSEQ multiplex PCR; TCRdb's version includes in-frame clones alone and lacks a portion of them. V and J calls and clone size are as listed in that table; D and trimming were resolved from the DNA. Counted here are about 260,000 clones, about 90% occurring once; the ten biggest clones make up over 9%. Patients from Seattle were sampled longitudinally, starting during active infection. This record comes from a study of blood T cell repertoires in COVID-19.

The sequence was obtained from a woman aged 25 to 45 with COVID-19, enrolled during active disease. This sequence joins TRBV27 and TRBJ2-7; TRBD1 agrees at 9 bases. The sample was peripheral blood. The CDR3 coding sequence is TGTGCCAGCAGTTCATACAGGGGGCGATGGGAGCAGTACTTC. Amino acids: CASSSYRGRWEQYF.